These 17 T cell receptor beta chains were sequenced from one sample in a study of control samples from healthy donors and cancer patients. The table came from immunoSEQ multiplex PCR; TCRdb's copy has only in-frame clones and leaves some out. The sample consists of about 84,000 clones, roughly 91% of them appearing once. Sequencing was done on a sample of blood. Every receptor here comes from a man aged 50 or older in good health.

The chain recombines TRBV5-1 with TRBJ2-1; 12 nucleotides agree with TRBD2. Germline lookup yields CDR1 SGHRS and CDR2 YFSETQ. Trimming took 4 bases from V and 7 from J; bases not matched to a gene: 9. This CDR3 spans 16 amino acids. CDR3 loop: CASSLSSGGANNEQFF. CDR3 bases: TGCGCCAGCAGCCTGTCTAGCGGGGGGGCCAATAATGAGCAGTTCTTC.

A single count supports this clone. The V call is TRBV24-1, the J call TRBJ1-3; D is unresolved. Germline loops: CDR1 KGHDR, CDR2 SFDVKD. V shed 1 base and J shed 0 bases, with 9 bases lying between them. CDR3 length: 16 amino acids. The CDR3 sequence: CATSDLNSRSGNTIYF. CDR3 DNA sequence: TGTGCCACCAGTGATTTAAACTCCCGCTCTGGAAACACCATATATTTT.

This clone was detected once. The J gene is TRBJ1-1, the V gene TRBV27; 8 bases match TRBD1. Germline CDR1 is MNHEY and CDR2 is SMNVEV (reference sequence). V trimming: 6 bases; J trimming: 2 bases; junction bases outside the gene matches: 11. The CDR3 totals 16 residues. As DNA, the CDR3 is TGTGCCAGCAGCCCCCCCCGACAGGGGTACAACACTGAAGCTTTCTTT. Translating it yields CASSPPRQGYNTEAFF.

The chain couples TRBV30 to TRBJ2-2; possible D gene TRBD1, 5 bases. This CDR3 has 15 amino acids. CDR1 is GTSNPN and CDR2 is SVGIG in the germline V gene (reference sequence). V shed 0 bases and J shed 0 bases, with 8 bases lying between them. This CDR3 is CAWSVKGTNTGELFF. The DNA of the CDR3 is TGTGCCTGGAGTGTAAAGGGGACGAACACCGGGGAGCTGTTTTTT.

The chain combines TRBV29-1 with TRBJ2-3; TRBD1 matches at 9 bases. Germline CDR1 and CDR2: SQVTM and ANQGSEA. After removal of 6 bases from V and 4 bases from J, the junction contained 8 bases not matched to a gene. The CDR3 is 14 residues long. This CDR3 is CSVSQGARADTQYF. CDR3 sequence (DNA): TGCAGCGTCTCACAGGGGGCAAGGGCAGATACGCAGTATTTT.

This clone was counted a single time. V and J are TRBV3-1 (or the pseudogene TRBV3-2) and TRBJ1-6; D remains ambiguous. The CDR3 is 14 amino acids. Germline lookup yields CDR1 LGHDT and CDR2 YNNKEL (reference sequence). V shed 1 base and J shed 7 bases, with 8 bases lying between them. CDR3 protein: CASSQGGLNSPLHF. Written as DNA, the CDR3 is TGTGCCAGCAGCCAAGGCGGACTGAATTCACCCCTCCACTTT.

J is TRBJ1-1 and V is TRBV30; D is ambiguous. Germline CDR1 GTSNPN, CDR2 SVGIG (reference sequence). Trimming removed 0 bases at V and 1 base at J, with 12 bases between. The CDR3 is 15 amino acids. This CDR3 is CAWSVLKQQNTEAFF. The CDR3 DNA reads as TGTGCCTGGAGTGTACTTAAACAGCAGAACACTGAAGCTTTCTTT.

The chain has TRBV27 and TRBJ1-5, with D uncertain. Trimming took 0 bases from V and 2 from J, leaving 11 bases between them. Germline CDR1 is MNHEY and CDR2 is SMNVEV (reference sequence). This CDR3 has 16 amino acids. The CDR3, as DNA: TGTGCCAGCAGTTTATCGTCGCAGGTCGGCAATCAGCCCCAGCATTTT. It codes for CASSLSSQVGNQPQHF.

The V call is TRBV5-1, the J call TRBJ2-3; 9 bases line up with TRBD2. CDR1 is SGHRS, CDR2 YFSETQ, per germline. J gave up 2 bases and V 7 bases, and 5 bases lay outside the gene matches. CDR3 size: 14 residues. The CDR3 region is CASGAGGPTDTQYF. The CDR3 bases are TGCGCCAGCGGCGCGGGGGGGCCCACAGATACGCAGTATTTT. The variable domain in full, completed from reference TRBV5-1 and TRBJ2-3, reads KAGVTQTPRYLIKTRGQQVTLSCSPISGHRSVSWYQQTPGQGLQFLFEYFSETQRNKGNFPGRFSGRQFSNSRSEMNVSTLELGDSALYLCASGAGGPTDTQYFGPGTRLTVL.

This CDR3 reads CASSASGQGWTDTQYF. The CDR3 bases are TGTGCCAGCAGCGCTAGTGGACAGGGATGGACAGATACGCAGTATTTT. The chain is built from TRBV7-6 and TRBJ2-3; 8 nucleotides agree with TRBD1. The CDR3 length is 16 residues. CDR1 is SGHVS, CDR2 FNYEAQ, per germline. J lost 3 bases, V lost 5 bases, and 10 bases had no gene match. Using reference TRBV7-6 and TRBJ2-3 for the parts outside the CDR3, the full variable domain is GAGVSQSPRYKVTKRGQDVALRCDPISGHVSLYWYRQALGQGPEFLTYFNYEAQQDKSGLPNDRFSAERPEGSISTLTIQRTEQRDSAMYRCASSASGQGWTDTQYFGPGTRLTVL.

The genes are TRBV7-2 and TRBJ1-5; D is unclear. The CDR3 spans 13 residues. The V end was cut by 1 base, the J end by 6 bases, with 7 bases between. Per germline, CDR1 SGHTA and CDR2 FQGNSA. The CDR3 sequence: CASSLGGSQPQHF. CDR3 nucleotides: TGTGCCAGCAGCTTAGGGGGTAGTCAGCCCCAGCATTTT.

In nucleotides, the CDR3 is TGTGCCAGTAGTATTTCTCGGCTAGCGGGGGCAGATACGCAGTATTTT. Translated, it gives CASSISRLAGADTQYF. The chain combines TRBV19 with TRBJ2-3; TRBD2 agrees at 10 bases. CDR3 length: 16 residues. Germline trimming cut 3 bases from V and 4 bases from J; bases unmatched to any gene: 7. From germline, CDR1 is LNHDA and CDR2 SQIVND (reference sequence).

This chain connects TRBV6-2 or TRBV6-3 to TRBJ1-1; D is ambiguous. CDR1 is MNHEY and CDR2 is SVGEGT in the germline V gene. Trimming took 5 bases from V and 1 from J, leaving 11 bases between them. The CDR3 is 14 amino acids. CDR3 sequence: CASSRPFGNTEAFF. CDR3 nucleotides: TGTGCCAGCAGTCGCCCTTTCGGGAACACTGAAGCTTTCTTT.

The V call is TRBV6-1, the J call TRBJ2-7, with D perhaps matching TRBD1 (5 bases). The V and J ends lost 3 bases and 3 bases respectively, with 12 bases between them. Germline V CDR1 and CDR2: MNHNS, SASEGT. The CDR3 runs 14 residues. The DNA for the CDR3 is TGTGCCAGCAGTGAGGGGCCGTTCGACTACGAGCAGTACTTC. This codes for CASSEGPFDYEQYF.

The count of this clone is one. The rearrangement joins TRBV30 to TRBJ1-6; D possibly corresponds to TRBD1 (5 bases). Germline CDR1 and CDR2: GTSNPN and SVGIG (reference sequence). Trimming removed 1 base at V and 9 bases at J, with 16 bases between. The CDR3 has 15 residues. The DNA for the CDR3 is TGTGCCTGGAGTGGCAGGGTGAGAATAGGTTCACCCCTCCACTTT. Protein sequence: CAWSGRVRIGSPLHF. Drawing the rest from reference TRBV30 and TRBJ1-6, the complete variable domain is SQTIHQWPATLVQPVGSPLSLECTVEGTSNPNLYWYRQAAGRGLQLLFYSVGIGQISSEVPQNLSASRPQDRQFILSSKKLLLSDSGFYLCAWSGRVRIGSPLHFGNGTRLTVT.

The V and J genes are TRBV5-6 and TRBJ1-6; 7 nucleotides agree with TRBD1. There are 14 residues in the CDR3. V shed 6 bases and J 10 bases; nucleotides not matched to a gene: 10. Germline V lookup: CDR1 SGHDT, CDR2 YYEEEE. CDR3 region: CASTFGTVDSPLHF. CDR3 sequence (DNA): TGTGCCAGCACCTTCGGGACAGTGGACTCACCCCTCCACTTT.

The chain uses TRBV6-1 and TRBJ1-2; D is uncertain. CDR3 size: 14 residues. Germline values: CDR1 MNHNS, CDR2 SASEGT. V gave up 2 bases and J gave up 3 bases, with 10 bases separating them. As DNA, the CDR3 is TGTGCCAGCAGTGAAAGCGGAGTATACTATGGCTACACCTTC. Protein product: CASSESGVYYGYTF.